This paragraph reports one T cell receptor beta chain. This record belongs to a study of blood T cell repertoires in COVID-19. Study-wide background: Samples taken during acute and convalescent COVID-19 were collected in the United States, Italy and Spain. T cells, B-cell-depleted T cells, or PBMCs provided the cDNA or gDNA that served as material.

Germline assignment: CDR1 SNHLY and CDR2 FYNNEI. With 6 bases removed from V and 1 base from J, the gap between germline ends came to 14 bases. This CDR3 is 15 amino acids long. Clones were sequenced by immunoSEQ multiplex PCR, and TCRdb holds only the in-frame ones, with some missing. Among roughly 99,000 clones listed, about four fifths were seen once. The material sequenced was peripheral blood. This chain joins TRBV2 and TRBJ2-3, with a tentative D call TRBD1 (5 bases). The receptor's source is a woman older than 75 with active or convalescent COVID-19. CDR3 sequence: CASSADRFRTDTQYF. The CDR3 DNA reads TGTGCCAGCAGCGCCGACAGATTCCGCACAGATACGCAGTATTTT.